What follows are 3 T cell receptor beta chains derived from one specimen sequenced in a study of T cells in Graves' hyperthyroidism and ophthalmopathy. Amplification yielded TCR beta CDR3 regions, with RNA transcripts as the source. First-round RT-PCR of the TCR CDR3 relied on the HTBI primer set. From the multiplex PCR reads, TCRdb called clonotypes with MiXCR, one entry per CDR3 protein. The sample lists about 260,000 distinct CDR3 sequences, roughly 15% occurring once. Source material: blood. The receptor source for this set is a woman in her late teens or twenties with Graves' ophthalmopathy.

This clonotype has ten or more counts. The V call is TRBV10-1, the J call TRBJ1-5, with TRBD1 matching over 8 bases. V was pared by 8 bases and J by 4 bases, with 7 bases of the junction left unmatched. The CDR3 covers 14 residues. Germline assignment: CDR1 WNHNN and CDR2 SYGVQD (reference sequence). The CDR3 DNA follows: TGCGCCAGCTCCTCGGACAGGGAGAATCAGCCCCAGCATTTT. Translated, it gives CASSSDRENQPQHF.

This clonotype was picked up many times. The chain combines TRBV6-1 with TRBJ2-2; D remains ambiguous. The CDR3 extends over 16 amino acids. With 5 bases removed from V and 0 bases from J, the gap between germline ends came to 13 bases. Germline V CDR1 and CDR2: MNHNS, SASEGT. In nucleotides, the CDR3 is TGTGCCAGCAGTCCCCTTGGAACTTCGAACACCGGGGAGCTGTTTTTT. Its protein product is CASSPLGTSNTGELFF.

This clonotype was seen at least ten times. The chain has TRBV7-2 and TRBJ2-5; TRBD2 is a possible D gene (5 bases). This CDR3 has 15 amino acids. V was clipped by 1 base and J by 6 bases, with 15 bases between them. The V gene's germline CDR1 is SGHTA and CDR2 FQGNSA. The CDR3 spells CTSSLVPGNEKTQYF. The CDR3, as DNA: TGTACCAGCAGCTTAGTTCCGGGGAATGAGAAGACCCAGTACTTC. The full variable domain, completed using reference TRBV7-2 and TRBJ2-5, is GAGVSQSPSNKVTEKGKDVELRCDPISGHTALYWYRQSLGQGLEFLIYFQGNSAPDKSGLPSDRFSAERTGGSVSTLTIQRTQQEDSAVYLCTSSLVPGNEKTQYFGPGTRLLVL.